The 20 T cell receptor beta chains presented below share a single source sample, sequenced in a study of cytomegalovirus exposure and HLA in healthy donors. PCR primers comprised 60 Vbeta and 13 Jbeta primers. Profiled with immunoSEQ multiplex PCR; TCRdb holds only in-frame clones, not every one. The sample has roughly 160,000 clones, 82% seen once. The sample consisted of PBMCs. Receptor source: a male donor in good health and CMV-seropositive.

Points on this clone: The same CDR3 also results from other DNA sequences found in this sample. The CDR3: CASSLLGAGELFF. For the CDR3, the DNA is TGTGCCAGCAGTTTACTAGGGGCCGGGGAGCTGTTTTTT. V and J are TRBV27 and TRBJ2-2; a possible D gene is TRBD1 (5 bases). CDR1 and CDR2 (germline): MNHEY, SMNVEV (reference sequence). The V end was cut by 2 bases, the J end by 6 bases, with 7 bases between. The CDR3 contains 13 residues.

V is TRBV7-9 and J is TRBJ1-2; maybe TRBD1 (5 bases). Looked up from germline, CDR1 is SEHNR and CDR2 is FQNEAQ (reference sequence). Trimming removed 4 bases from V and 3 bases from J, with 15 bases in between. The length of the CDR3 is 15 residues. CDR3 in DNA: TGTGCCAGCAGCTCTTCCCAGGGAACTGACTATGGCTACACCTTC. It translates to CASSSSQGTDYGYTF. Full variable domain (remainder filled in from reference TRBV7-9 and TRBJ1-2): DTGVSQNPRHKITKRGQNVTFRCDPISEHNRLYWYRQTLGQGPEFLTYFQNEAQLEKSRLLSDRFSAERPKGSFSTLEIQRTEQGDSAMYLCASSSSQGTDYGYTFGSGTRLTVV.

This clone was counted a few times. At the DNA level, this CDR3 is encoded by other sequences in the same sample as well. This rearrangement joins TRBV27 to TRBJ2-5; TRBD2 agrees at 12 bases. From germline, CDR1 is MNHEY and CDR2 SMNVEV (reference sequence). The CDR3 has 16 amino acids. Losses at the gene ends were 2 bases for V and 5 bases for J; bases not matched to a gene: 6. The CDR3, as DNA: TGTGCCAGCAGTTTACGGGCTAGCGGGAGGGCGGAGACCCAGTACTTC. Translation gives CASSLRASGRAETQYF.

The chain joins TRBV2 to TRBJ2-5; 12 bases fit TRBD2. The CDR3 length is 13 residues. Germline V gene data show CDR1 as SNHLY and CDR2 as FYNNEI. Losses at the gene ends were 8 bases for V and 9 bases for J; bases not matched to a gene: 7. The CDR3 loop reads CASSRLAGEAQYF. CDR3 DNA: TGTGCCAGCTCGCGACTAGCGGGAGAAGCCCAGTACTTC.

V gene TRBV7-2 combines with J gene TRBJ2-1; D is ambiguous. Between the trimmed V and J ends, which lost 3 bases and 9 bases, there was a span of 6 bases. Germline CDR1 is SGHTA and CDR2 is FQGNSA. The CDR3 runs to 11 residues. The CDR3 bases are TGTGCCAGCAGCTTCAAAATTGAGCAGTTCTTC. Its translation: CASSFKIEQFF.

The gene calls are TRBV7-9 and TRBJ2-3, with D possibly being TRBD1 (5 bases). CDR1 and CDR2 from the germline V gene are SEHNR and FQNEAQ (reference sequence). The CDR3 runs to 18 residues. The V and J ends lost 5 bases and 5 bases respectively, with 26 bases between them. CDR3 loop: CASSPAFEQGQFGDTQYF. As DNA, the CDR3 is TGTGCCAGCAGCCCAGCCTTTGAGCAGGGTCAGTTCGGAGATACGCAGTATTTT.

The V call is TRBV28, the J call TRBJ2-1, with TRBD1 matching 7 bases. Looked up from germline, CDR1 is MDHEN and CDR2 is SYDVKM. V shed 4 bases and J 6 bases; nucleotides not matched to a gene: 6. The CDR3 sequence is 14 residues long. CDR3 region: CASSSGTVLNEQFF. The CDR3 coding sequence is TGTGCCAGCAGTTCAGGGACAGTTCTCAATGAGCAGTTCTTC.

The chain combines TRBV18 with TRBJ2-3; D unclear. Germline CDR1 KGHSH, CDR2 LQKENI. This CDR3 has 15 amino acids. The V and J ends lost 3 bases and 3 bases respectively, with 13 bases between them. The CDR3 DNA is TGTGCCAGCTCACCGGGCTCGCAACGGACAGATACGCAGTATTTT. The encoded protein is CASSPGSQRTDTQYF. The full variable domain, in which reference TRBV18 and TRBJ2-3 provide the parts outside the CDR3, is NAGVMQNPRHLVRRRGQEARLRCSPMKGHSHVYWYRQLPEEGLKFMVYLQKENIIDESGMPKERFSAEFPKEGPSILRIQQVVRGDSAAYFCASSPGSQRTDTQYFGPGTRLTVL.

The rearrangement uses TRBV6-1 and TRBJ1-5; D gene ambiguous. The ends were cut back, 8 bases at V and 4 bases at J, with 18 bases in the middle. The CDR3 is made up of 15 amino acids. Germline lookup yields CDR1 MNHNS and CDR2 SASEGT. The CDR3 DNA is TGTGCCAGCGTGGGCAGAACTGGTCGGAATCAGCCCCAGCATTTT. Translation: CASVGRTGRNQPQHF.

DNA for the CDR3: TGTGCCATCTCGACTAGCGGGAGACCTCAAGAGACCCAGTACTTC. Residues: CAISTSGRPQETQYF. V is TRBV5-4 and J is TRBJ2-5; 12 nucleotides line up with TRBD2. V gave up 9 bases and J gave up 2 bases; unmatched junction bases: 8. The CDR3 loop spans 15 amino acids. Germline values: CDR1 SGHNT, CDR2 YYREEE (reference sequence). The full variable domain, in which reference TRBV5-4 and TRBJ2-5 provide the parts outside the CDR3, is ETGVTQSPTHLIKTRGQQVTLRCSSQSGHNTVSWYQQALGQGPQFIFQYYREEENGRGNFPPRFSGLQFPNYSSELNVNALELDDSALYLCAISTSGRPQETQYFGPGTRLLVL.

Turning to this clone: At one boundary the junction diverges from the germline segment, which might be a read error. The chain recombines TRBV6-1 with TRBJ2-7; D might be TRBD1 (5 bases). The CDR3 covers 14 residues. Germline CDR1 is MNHNS and CDR2 is SASEGT. CDR3 sequence reads: CAISEVGAPYEQYF. Here the CDR3 DNA reads TGTGCCATCAGTGAAGTAGGGGCCCCCTACGAGCAGTACTTC.

CDR3 DNA: TGTGCCAGTAGTACCTCCAGTATACAGCAAGAGACCCAGTACTTC. Amino acids: CASSTSSIQQETQYF. The V and J genes are TRBV19 and TRBJ2-5; D remains ambiguous. The CDR3 length is 15 residues. V dropped 4 bases and J dropped 2 bases, with 14 bases sitting between them. Germline V gives CDR1 LNHDA, CDR2 SQIVND (reference sequence).

Comments on this clone: At one end the junction does not follow the germline gene, possibly because of a read error. This chain joins TRBV27 and TRBJ2-6; 8 bases are shared with TRBD1. The germline gives CDR1 MNHEY, CDR2 SMNVEV (reference sequence). There are 17 residues in the CDR3. CDR3 in DNA: TGTGCCAGCAGACACCGACAGGGGAGCTCTGGGGCCAACGGCCTGACTTTC. As protein: CASRHRQGSSGANGLTF.

The rearrangement joins TRBV2 to TRBJ1-1, with 7 bases fitting TRBD1. V shed 6 bases, J shed 1 base, and the junction held 2 bases outside the gene matches. CDR1 is SNHLY, CDR2 FYNNEI, per germline. The CDR3 length is 13 residues. This chain's CDR3 is CASRGQWNTEAFF. For the CDR3, the DNA is TGTGCCAGCAGGGGACAGTGGAACACTGAAGCTTTCTTT.

CDR3 sequence reads: CASSLSAGGSNEQFF. In DNA, the CDR3 is TGCGCCAGCAGCTTATCAGCGGGAGGCTCCAATGAGCAGTTCTTC. The chain employs TRBV5-1 and TRBJ2-1, with 9 positions matching TRBD2. The CDR3 spans 15 residues. CDR1 SGHRS and CDR2 YFSETQ come from the germline V gene. J gave up 6 bases and V 2 bases, and 6 bases lay outside the gene matches.

The chain joins TRBV7-2 to TRBJ2-6; TRBD2 matches 9 bases. V lost 0 bases to trimming and J lost 0 bases; unmatched junction nucleotides: 3. Germline values: CDR1 SGHTA, CDR2 FQGNSA. This CDR3 has 18 residues. CDR3 DNA: TGTGCCAGCAGCTTAGCAGCGGGAGGAACCTCTGGGGCCAACGTCCTGACTTTC. Its protein product is CASSLAAGGTSGANVLTF.

This chain joins TRBV14 and TRBJ2-1, with D tentatively TRBD1 (5 bases). Looked up from germline, CDR1 is SGHDN and CDR2 is FVKESK. Trimming shortened V by 3 bases and J by 7 bases, and 19 bases separated the two germline ends. CDR3 length: 16 residues. In DNA, the CDR3 is TGTGCCAGCAGCCACCTGGGCAGGGATGCCAGGAATGAGCAGTTCTTC. Its translation is CASSHLGRDARNEQFF.

In DNA form, the CDR3 reads TGTGCCAGCAGCTTAGACGGACAGAGCGCTGAAGCTTTCTTT. This translates into CASSLDGQSAEAFF. The chain links TRBV7-9 to TRBJ1-1; tentative D call: TRBD1 (6 bases). Trimming stripped 1 base from V and 6 bases from J, with 12 bases between. The CDR3 covers 14 residues. CDR1 and CDR2 (germline): SEHNR, FQNEAQ (reference sequence).

As regards this clone: Other DNA sequences in the sample encode the same CDR3. This chain links TRBV19 with TRBJ1-3; no clear D gene. Trimming cost V 9 bases and J 4 bases, with 7 bases left between them. Germline V gene sequence: CDR1 LNHDA, CDR2 SQIVND (reference sequence). This CDR3 comprises 11 residues. The CDR3 DNA reads TGTGCCAGCCGCCGGGGAAACACCATATATTTT. It encodes CASRRGNTIYF.

The chain employs TRBV15 and TRBJ1-5; D not resolved. This CDR3 is 18 amino acids long. Germline lookup yields CDR1 LNHNV and CDR2 YYDKDF (reference sequence). With 1 base removed from V and 5 bases from J, the gap between germline ends came to 21 bases. CDR3: CATSRGVVITGGDQPQHF. The CDR3 DNA reads as TGTGCCACCAGCAGAGGGGTAGTTATAACCGGCGGGGATCAGCCCCAGCATTTT. The full variable domain, completed using reference TRBV15 and TRBJ1-5, is DAMVIQNPRYQVTQFGKPVTLSCSQTLNHNVMYWYQQKSSQAPKLLFHYYDKDFNNEADTPDNFQSRRPNTSFCFLDIRSPGLGDTAMYLCATSRGVVITGGDQPQHFGDGTRLSIL.